The rows below give T cell receptor beta chains drawn from one sample of a study of CD8+CD57+ T cells in acquired aplastic anemia. MiXCR was run by TCRdb on the reads, yielding one entry per CDR3 protein. The repertoire holds approximately 160,000 distinct CDR3 sequences, with about 48% as singletons. What was sequenced was sorted CD4+, CD8+, or CD8+CD57+ T cells (not recorded which) from PBMCs. All receptors derive from a human donor in good health. Both conserved end residues are part of each CDR3. D genes are given only for firm matches. A clone size is listed for some rows: how often the clone was seen (once, few, many), or a class if it is expanded.

v_call: TRBV7-2
j_call: TRBJ1-2
d_call: NA
clone_size: many
cdr3_nt: TGTGCCAGCAGCTTTGGGGGAAACTATGGCTACACCTTC
cdr3_aa: CASSFGGNYGYTF

v_call: TRBV10-2
j_call: TRBJ2-3
d_call: TRBD2
clone_size: NA
cdr3_nt: TGCGCCAGCAGTCGGGAGGGGCCTTTCGATACGCAGTATTTT
cdr3_aa: CASSREGPFDTQYF

v_call: TRBV4-2
j_call: TRBJ2-1
d_call: NA
clone_size: NA
cdr3_nt: TGTGCCAGCGGCCAAGGCAGGGGATACAATGAGCAGTTCTTC
cdr3_aa: CASGQGRGYNEQFF

v_call: TRBV10-2
j_call: TRBJ1-1
d_call: NA
clone_size: many
cdr3_nt: TGCGCCAGTATCCCCCGGACGGGCGGGAACACTGAAGCTTTCTTT
cdr3_aa: CASIPRTGGNTEAFF

v_call: TRBV11-1
j_call: TRBJ2-7
d_call: TRBD1
clone_size: NA
cdr3_nt: TGTGCCAGCAGCTTAGCGTTGACAGGGGAGGCCTACGAGCAGTACTTC
cdr3_aa: CASSLALTGEAYEQYF

v_call: TRBV6-1
j_call: TRBJ1-1
d_call: TRBD1
clone_size: many
cdr3_nt: TGTGCCAGCGCACTTCGGGACAGCATGGCGACTGGGGCTTTCTTT
cdr3_aa: CASALRDSMATGAFF

v_call: TRBV7-2
j_call: TRBJ2-3
d_call: NA
clone_size: many
cdr3_nt: TGTGCCAGCAGCAGCCTCCGGGTGCCGGCGCAGTATTTT
cdr3_aa: CASSSLRVPAQYF

v_call: TRBV5-6
j_call: TRBJ2-3
d_call: NA
clone_size: many
cdr3_nt: TGTGCCAGCAGCTTGCCAGGGGCAGGACAGCAAGATACGCAGTATTTT
cdr3_aa: CASSLPGAGQQDTQYF

v_call: TRBV15
j_call: TRBJ2-3
d_call: TRBD1
clone_size: NA
cdr3_nt: TGTGCCACCAGCTTAATCCGGGACAGGTTGACAGATACGCAGTATTTT
cdr3_aa: CATSLIRDRLTDTQYF

v_call: TRBV2
j_call: TRBJ1-6
d_call: NA
clone_size: NA
cdr3_nt: TGTGCCAGCACTAACGCGCCCCTGAGGTCACCCCTCCACTTT
cdr3_aa: CASTNAPLRSPLHF

v_call: TRBV3-1
j_call: TRBJ1-1
d_call: NA
clone_size: NA
cdr3_nt: TGTGCCAGCAGTCCTCGGGGCTATATGAACACTGAAGCTTTCTTT
cdr3_aa: CASSPRGYMNTEAFF

v_call: TRBV6-2/TRBV6-3
j_call: TRBJ2-4
d_call: TRBD2
clone_size: many
cdr3_nt: TGTGCCAGCGGATACTCAAGCTCTAGCGGGGGAATAGGGAACATTCAGTACTTC
cdr3_aa: CASGYSSSSGGIGNIQYF

v_call: TRBV19
j_call: TRBJ1-2
d_call: NA
clone_size: NA
cdr3_nt: TGTGCCAGTAGTATATACCGACAGGACTATGGCTACACCTTC
cdr3_aa: CASSIYRQDYGYTF

v_call: TRBV5-5
j_call: TRBJ1-6
d_call: NA
clone_size: few
cdr3_nt: TGTGCCAGCAGCTTGAGGCAGGGACTGGATTCACCCCTCCACTTT
cdr3_aa: CASSLRQGLDSPLHF

v_call: TRBV12-3/TRBV12-4
j_call: TRBJ2-7
d_call: NA
clone_size: NA
cdr3_nt: TGTGCCAGCAGTTTAGATCGCCCGGGGGCGGACTACGAGCAGTACTTC
cdr3_aa: CASSLDRPGADYEQYF

v_call: TRBV18
j_call: TRBJ1-1
d_call: NA
clone_size: NA
cdr3_nt: TGTGCCAGCTCACCCCGACAGACGACGTACACTGAAGCTTTCTTT
cdr3_aa: CASSPRQTTYTEAFF

v_call: TRBV9
j_call: TRBJ2-7
d_call: NA
clone_size: NA
cdr3_nt: TGTGCCAGCAGCGGACCGGGACGGGGACTTGACGAGCAGTACTTC
cdr3_aa: CASSGPGRGLDEQYF

v_call: TRBV6-1
j_call: TRBJ2-5
d_call: TRBD2
clone_size: many
cdr3_nt: TGTGCCAGCAGTGAAGGGCCCTCACTAGCGGGGGAAGAGACCCAGTACTTC
cdr3_aa: CASSEGPSLAGEETQYF

v_call: TRBV3-1
j_call: TRBJ2-3
d_call: TRBD2
clone_size: few
cdr3_nt: TGTGCCAGCAGCCAGAGCCATAGCGGGGCCGGGCAGTATTTT
cdr3_aa: CASSQSHSGAGQYF

v_call: TRBV25-1
j_call: TRBJ2-7
d_call: TRBD1
clone_size: NA
cdr3_nt: TGTGCCAGCAGCTGGACAGGGGGCGCGTTCCGAGGGCAGTACTTC
cdr3_aa: CASSWTGGAFRGQYF

v_call: TRBV20-1
j_call: TRBJ2-7
d_call: NA
clone_size: NA
cdr3_nt: TGCAGTGCTAGAGACGTTCCGGGACTGCAGCAGTACTTC
cdr3_aa: CSARDVPGLQQYF

v_call: TRBV6-1
j_call: TRBJ1-6
d_call: NA
clone_size: NA
cdr3_nt: TGTGCCAGCAGTGGGCCGGGGGGAAGTTCACCCCTCCACTTT
cdr3_aa: CASSGPGGSSPLHF

v_call: TRBV12-3/TRBV12-4
j_call: TRBJ2-7
d_call: TRBD2
clone_size: many
cdr3_nt: TGTGCCAGCAGTTCCCGATCGTCCGGACTAGCAACGGGCGAGCAGTACTTC
cdr3_aa: CASSSRSSGLATGEQYF

v_call: TRBV10-3
j_call: TRBJ1-2
d_call: NA
clone_size: many
cdr3_nt: TGTGCCATCAGTGAGGACCGTAACTATGGCTACACCTTC
cdr3_aa: CAISEDRNYGYTF

v_call: TRBV19
j_call: TRBJ2-7
d_call: NA
clone_size: once
cdr3_nt: TGTGCCAGTAGTATCGCAGGTGGGAACGCGACCTACGAGCAGTACTTC
cdr3_aa: CASSIAGGNATYEQYF

v_call: TRBV29-1
j_call: TRBJ2-7
d_call: NA
clone_size: once
cdr3_nt: TGCAGCGCTGTGGGGGTTCGGGAGCAGTACTTC
cdr3_aa: CSAVGVREQYF

v_call: TRBV20-1
j_call: TRBJ2-7
d_call: NA
clone_size: many
cdr3_nt: TGCAGTGCTAGAGGTCCTAGCGAGGAGCAGTACTTC
cdr3_aa: CSARGPSEEQYF

v_call: TRBV9
j_call: TRBJ2-3
d_call: NA
clone_size: many
cdr3_nt: TGTGCCAGCAGCCAGGGGCGGGCCACAGATACGCAGTATTTT
cdr3_aa: CASSQGRATDTQYF

v_call: TRBV9
j_call: TRBJ1-6
d_call: TRBD1
clone_size: many
cdr3_nt: TGTGCCAGCAGCGTAGACGGAGGAGGCAGGGGGTATTCACCCCTCCACTTT
cdr3_aa: CASSVDGGGRGYSPLHF

v_call: TRBV7-3
j_call: TRBJ2-2
d_call: NA
clone_size: few
cdr3_nt: TGTGCCAGCAGCTTATATGGGAACGGGGAGCTGTTTTTT
cdr3_aa: CASSLYGNGELFF

v_call: TRBV4-2
j_call: TRBJ2-1
d_call: TRBD1
clone_size: NA
cdr3_nt: TGTGCCAGCAGCCAAGATATGACAGGGAACTCCTACAATGAGCAGTTCTTC
cdr3_aa: CASSQDMTGNSYNEQFF

v_call: TRBV4-2
j_call: TRBJ2-1
d_call: NA
clone_size: many
cdr3_nt: TGTGCCAGCAGCCAAGAGACTAGCTCCTACAATGAGCAGTTCTTC
cdr3_aa: CASSQETSSYNEQFF

v_call: TRBV20-1
j_call: TRBJ2-4
d_call: TRBD2
clone_size: many
cdr3_nt: TGCAGTGCTAACCCGGGACTAGCGGGAAACATTCAGTACTTC
cdr3_aa: CSANPGLAGNIQYF

v_call: TRBV2
j_call: TRBJ1-3
d_call: NA
clone_size: many
cdr3_nt: TGTGCCAGCAGTGAGTTCCAGCCTAACACCATATATTTT
cdr3_aa: CASSEFQPNTIYF

v_call: TRBV10-3
j_call: TRBJ2-1
d_call: TRBD1
clone_size: many
cdr3_nt: TGTGCCATTGGGACAGCCACCTACAATGAGCAGTTCTTC
cdr3_aa: CAIGTATYNEQFF

v_call: TRBV9
j_call: TRBJ1-1
d_call: TRBD1
clone_size: NA
cdr3_nt: TGTGCCAGCATGGACAGGGGAGGAACTGAAGCTTTCTTT
cdr3_aa: CASMDRGGTEAFF

v_call: TRBV5-6
j_call: TRBJ1-6
d_call: TRBD1
clone_size: once
cdr3_nt: TGTGCCAGCAGCTCCACCGGGACAGCTATACCCCTCCACTTT
cdr3_aa: CASSSTGTAIPLHF

v_call: TRBV11-1
j_call: TRBJ2-3
d_call: TRBD1
clone_size: NA
cdr3_nt: TGTGCCAGCAGCCCGGGACAGGGCGGGACAGATACGCAGTATTTT
cdr3_aa: CASSPGQGGTDTQYF

v_call: TRBV7-7
j_call: TRBJ1-4
d_call: NA
clone_size: many
cdr3_nt: TGTGCCAGCAGTTTATACCGGGACACAAAACTGTTTTTT
cdr3_aa: CASSLYRDTKLFF

v_call: TRBV7-6
j_call: TRBJ2-2
d_call: NA
clone_size: many
cdr3_nt: TGTGCCAGCAGCTCACAGGGTTCAGGCACCGGGGAGCTGTTTTTT
cdr3_aa: CASSSQGSGTGELFF

v_call: TRBV28
j_call: TRBJ2-7
d_call: TRBD1
clone_size: NA
cdr3_nt: TGTGCCAGCAGCGAAACCGGGACAGGGGGCAACGAGCAGTACTTC
cdr3_aa: CASSETGTGGNEQYF

v_call: TRBV5-5
j_call: TRBJ2-7
d_call: NA
clone_size: once
cdr3_nt: TGTGCCAGCAGCTTGGGAACCAGGACGTACGAGCAGTACTTC
cdr3_aa: CASSLGTRTYEQYF

v_call: TRBV19
j_call: TRBJ2-7
d_call: TRBD1
clone_size: NA
cdr3_nt: TGTGCCAGTAGTATAGCTGGGACAGGGTCTCCCTACGAGCAGTACTTC
cdr3_aa: CASSIAGTGSPYEQYF

v_call: TRBV24-1
j_call: TRBJ2-1
d_call: NA
clone_size: NA
cdr3_nt: TGTGCCACCAGTGATTTCGGGGCAGAGCAGTTCTTC
cdr3_aa: CATSDFGAEQFF

v_call: TRBV2
j_call: TRBJ2-5
d_call: NA
clone_size: NA
cdr3_nt: TGTGCCAGTAATCAAGAGACCCAGTACTTC
cdr3_aa: CASNQETQYF

v_call: TRBV3-1
j_call: TRBJ2-7
d_call: TRBD1
clone_size: NA
cdr3_nt: TGTGCCAGCAGCCAAATGGACAGGGGTAGGTTCCGCGAGCAGTACTTC
cdr3_aa: CASSQMDRGRFREQYF

v_call: TRBV19
j_call: TRBJ1-1
d_call: NA
clone_size: many
cdr3_nt: TGTGCCAGTAGTATTGAGCAATACACTGAAGCTTTCTTT
cdr3_aa: CASSIEQYTEAFF

v_call: TRBV10-3
j_call: TRBJ1-2
d_call: TRBD1
clone_size: NA
cdr3_nt: TGTGCCTACGCCGGGACAGGGGGCGCAGATTATGGCTACACCTTC
cdr3_aa: CAYAGTGGADYGYTF

v_call: TRBV11-1
j_call: TRBJ1-1
d_call: NA
clone_size: NA
cdr3_nt: TGTGCCAGCAGCTTTCTGGGCAGGGCAGGGAACACTGAAGCTTTCTTT
cdr3_aa: CASSFLGRAGNTEAFF

v_call: TRBV3-1
j_call: TRBJ1-6
d_call: NA
clone_size: NA
cdr3_nt: TGTGCCAGCAGCCGAGAGACCAATTCACCCCTCCACTTT
cdr3_aa: CASSRETNSPLHF

v_call: TRBV11-2
j_call: TRBJ2-5
d_call: NA
clone_size: once
cdr3_nt: TGTGCCAGCAGCTTTCAACTACGGGGTGAGACCCAGTACTTC
cdr3_aa: CASSFQLRGETQYF

v_call: TRBV7-6
j_call: TRBJ2-7
d_call: NA
clone_size: few
cdr3_nt: TGTGCCAGCAGCTTAGGGTTAGCGCTTCACTACGAGCAGTACTTC
cdr3_aa: CASSLGLALHYEQYF

v_call: TRBV6-2/TRBV6-3
j_call: TRBJ2-1
d_call: TRBD1
clone_size: few
cdr3_nt: TGTGCCAGCAGGGACAGGAGCCACAATGAGCAGTTCTTC
cdr3_aa: CASRDRSHNEQFF

v_call: TRBV28
j_call: TRBJ1-2
d_call: NA
clone_size: NA
cdr3_nt: TGTGCCAGCAGTTTTTGGGGGGTCGGCGGCTACACCTTC
cdr3_aa: CASSFWGVGGYTF

v_call: TRBV19
j_call: TRBJ2-2
d_call: TRBD1
clone_size: many
cdr3_nt: TGTGCCAGTAGTATTCCGACAGGGGCGGGGACCGGGGAGCTGTTTTTT
cdr3_aa: CASSIPTGAGTGELFF

v_call: TRBV15
j_call: TRBJ2-7
d_call: TRBD2
clone_size: NA
cdr3_nt: TGTGCCACCAGCAGAGATAGCGGGGGCTACGAGCAGTACTTC
cdr3_aa: CATSRDSGGYEQYF

v_call: TRBV28
j_call: TRBJ1-6
d_call: NA
clone_size: NA
cdr3_nt: TGTGCCAGCAGACTACCTACACCTTATAATTCACCCCTCCACTTT
cdr3_aa: CASRLPTPYNSPLHF

v_call: TRBV12-3/TRBV12-4
j_call: TRBJ2-1
d_call: TRBD2
clone_size: many
cdr3_nt: TGTGCCAGCAGTCTCGCGGGGGTCGGGAACAATGAGCAGTTCTTC
cdr3_aa: CASSLAGVGNNEQFF

v_call: TRBV2
j_call: TRBJ2-1
d_call: NA
clone_size: NA
cdr3_nt: TGTGCCAGCAGTGGGCAGCGAGACAATGAGCAGTTCTTC
cdr3_aa: CASSGQRDNEQFF

v_call: TRBV11-2
j_call: TRBJ2-1
d_call: NA
clone_size: few
cdr3_nt: TGTGCCAGCAGCTTAGAGCTCTTGATCGATGAGCAGTTCTTC
cdr3_aa: CASSLELLIDEQFF